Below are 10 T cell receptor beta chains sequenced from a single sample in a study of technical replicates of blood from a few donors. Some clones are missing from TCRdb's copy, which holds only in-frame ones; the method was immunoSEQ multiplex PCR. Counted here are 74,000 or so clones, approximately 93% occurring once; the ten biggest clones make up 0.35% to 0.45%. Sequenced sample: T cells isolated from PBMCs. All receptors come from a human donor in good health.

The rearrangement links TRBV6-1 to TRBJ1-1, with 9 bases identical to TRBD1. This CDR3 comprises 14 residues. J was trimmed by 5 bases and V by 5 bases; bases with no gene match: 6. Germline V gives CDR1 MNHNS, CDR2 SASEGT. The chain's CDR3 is CASSLDRGGTEAFF. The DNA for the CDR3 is TGTGCCAGCAGTCTGGACAGGGGCGGTACTGAAGCTTTCTTT.

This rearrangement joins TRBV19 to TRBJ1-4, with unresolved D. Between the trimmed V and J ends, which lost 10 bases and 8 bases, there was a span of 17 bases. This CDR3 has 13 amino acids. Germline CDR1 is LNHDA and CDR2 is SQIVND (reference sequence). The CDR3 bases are TGTGCCACCAGTGGTGATAGCCGGGAAAAACTGTTTTTT. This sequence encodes CATSGDSREKLFF.

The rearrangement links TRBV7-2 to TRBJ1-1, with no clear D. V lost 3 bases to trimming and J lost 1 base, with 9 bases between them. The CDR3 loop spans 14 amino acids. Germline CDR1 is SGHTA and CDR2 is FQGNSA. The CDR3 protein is CASSFRFPNTEAFF. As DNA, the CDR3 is TGTGCCAGCAGCTTTAGATTTCCGAACACTGAAGCTTTCTTT.

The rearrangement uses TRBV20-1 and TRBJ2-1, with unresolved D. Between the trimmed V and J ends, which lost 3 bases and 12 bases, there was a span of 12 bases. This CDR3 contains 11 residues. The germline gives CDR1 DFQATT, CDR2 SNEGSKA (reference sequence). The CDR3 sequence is CSARIREWQFF. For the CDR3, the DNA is TGCAGTGCTAGGATTCGCGAATGGCAGTTCTTC.

DNA of the CDR3: TGTGCCAGCAGCTTAGCGATAATGACAGGGCTGGAGACCCAGTACTTC. Amino acid sequence: CASSLAIMTGLETQYF. The chain uses TRBV7-2 and TRBJ2-5; 7 bases fit TRBD1. This CDR3 comprises 16 residues. The germline V gene has CDR1 SGHTA and CDR2 FQGNSA. Losses at the gene ends were 0 bases for V and 5 bases for J; bases not matched to a gene: 9.

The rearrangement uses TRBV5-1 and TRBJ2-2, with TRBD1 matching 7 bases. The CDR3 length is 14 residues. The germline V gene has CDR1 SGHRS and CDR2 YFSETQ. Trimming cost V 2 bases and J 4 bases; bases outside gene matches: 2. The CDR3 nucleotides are TGCGCCAGCAGCTTCGACAGGGTCACCGGGGAGCTGTTTTTT. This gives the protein CASSFDRVTGELFF.

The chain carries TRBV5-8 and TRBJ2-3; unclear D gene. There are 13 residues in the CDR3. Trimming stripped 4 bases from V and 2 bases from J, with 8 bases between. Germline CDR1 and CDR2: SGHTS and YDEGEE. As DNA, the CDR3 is TGTGCCAGCAGCATAGATAACACAGATACGCAGTATTTT. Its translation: CASSIDNTDTQYF.

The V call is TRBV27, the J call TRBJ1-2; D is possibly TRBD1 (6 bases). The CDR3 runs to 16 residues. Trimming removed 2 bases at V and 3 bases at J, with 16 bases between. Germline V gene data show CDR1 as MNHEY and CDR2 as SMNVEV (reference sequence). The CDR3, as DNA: TGTGCCAGCAGTTTAGCGGCAGGGGAAGTATACTATGGCTACACCTTC. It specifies CASSLAAGEVYYGYTF.

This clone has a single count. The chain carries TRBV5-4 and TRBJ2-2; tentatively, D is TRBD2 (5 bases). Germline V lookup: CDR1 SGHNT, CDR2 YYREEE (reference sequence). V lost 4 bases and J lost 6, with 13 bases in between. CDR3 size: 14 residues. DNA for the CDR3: TGTGCCAGCAGCGTCCGGGGTCGGTCCGGGGAGCTGTTTTTT. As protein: CASSVRGRSGELFF.

CDR3: CASSSETQYF. The CDR3 nucleotides are TGTGCCAGCAGCTCGGAGACCCAGTACTTC. V usage is TRBV7-9 and J usage is TRBJ2-5; D uncertain. CDR1 is SEHNR, CDR2 FQNEAQ, per germline (reference sequence). This CDR3 contains 10 residues. V was trimmed by 4 bases and J by 5 bases, leaving 2 bases between them.